The 32 T cell receptor beta chains given below trace back to one sample, sequenced in a study of beta chain features in type 1 diabetes. Expressed TCRB transcripts were sequenced because the entire RNA isolate underwent reverse transcription. Assay used: immunoSEQ multiplex PCR; TCRdb lists only in-frame clones, some missing. The sample yields more than 300,000 clones, 10% to 15% seen once. Overall study findings and caveats: Shorter TCRB CDR3s, moderately but significantly so, were found in Type 1 diabetes patients in all four CD4+ subsets.

Their antigen targets remain unknown. The specimen sequenced was naive CD4+ T cells from blood. The origin of the receptors is a woman aged 18-35 years with type 1 diabetes.

The gene calls are TRBV29-1 and TRBJ2-5; D possibly corresponds to TRBD1 (5 bases). CDR1 and CDR2 (germline): SQVTM, ANQGSEA. V was cut by 2 bases and J by 4 bases, with 17 bases left in between. The CDR3 sequence is 15 residues long. CDR3 amino acids: CSVERQGGFSETQYF. CDR3 DNA sequence: TGCAGCGTTGAACGGCAGGGTGGATTCTCAGAGACCCAGTACTTC.

V usage is TRBV4-3 and J usage is TRBJ2-7; TRBD2 is a possible D gene (6 bases). The CDR3 extends over 15 amino acids. CDR1 is LGHNA and CDR2 is YSLEER in the germline V gene. The V gene lost 3 bases and the J gene lost 2 bases, with 14 bases spanning the gap. Here the CDR3 reads CASSQTTGTAYEQYF. CDR3 sequence (DNA): TGCGCCAGCAGCCAGACTACCGGGACTGCCTACGAGCAGTACTTC.

This clone was recorded a few times. This sequence joins TRBV7-2 and TRBJ2-7, with TRBD1 as a possible D gene (5 bases). Germline CDR1 and CDR2: SGHTA and FQGNSA. This CDR3 has 14 residues. The V end was cut by 5 bases, the J end by 0 bases, with 11 bases between. The CDR3 spells CASSLVQDSYEQYF. Written as DNA, the CDR3 is TGTGCCAGCAGCCTTGTACAGGACTCCTACGAGCAGTACTTC.

The CDR3 spells CASSFFQGPGNTIYF. The CDR3, as DNA: TGTGCCAGCAGCTTTTTCCAGGGGCCTGGAAACACCATATATTTT. The rearrangement uses TRBV7-2 and TRBJ1-3, with D maybe TRBD1 (6 bases). In germline, CDR1 is SGHTA, CDR2 FQGNSA. The length of the CDR3 is 15 residues. V dropped 3 bases and J dropped 2 bases, with 11 bases sitting between them.

This clone was seen only once. The chain links TRBV5-1 to TRBJ1-3; no definite D call. The CDR3 length is 16 residues. With 4 bases removed from V and 0 bases from J, the gap between germline ends came to 14 bases. Germline V gene sequence: CDR1 SGHRS, CDR2 YFSETQ. In DNA form, the CDR3 reads TGCGCCAGCAGCCAGCGCGGTGAGGGCTCTGGAAACACCATATATTTT. Translating gives CASSQRGEGSGNTIYF.

This clone showed up just a few times. The genes are TRBV28 and TRBJ2-7; 7 positions agree with TRBD1. The V gene's germline CDR1 is MDHEN and CDR2 SYDVKM. The junction had 3 bases not matched to a gene; V was cut back by 8 bases and J by 2 bases. The CDR3 is made up of 12 amino acids. The CDR3 sequence: CASRDSPYEQYF. The CDR3 DNA is TGTGCCAGCCGGGACAGCCCCTACGAGCAGTACTTC.

This clone turned up a few times. Other nucleotide sequences in the sample specify the same CDR3. The J gene is TRBJ2-3, the V gene TRBV18; D is undetermined. Germline V gives CDR1 KGHSH, CDR2 LQKENI. The CDR3 consists of 14 residues. V shed 0 bases and J shed 2 bases, with 6 bases lying between them. This CDR3 reads CASSPPASTDTQYF. The CDR3 nucleotides read TGTGCCAGCTCACCACCGGCCTCCACAGATACGCAGTATTTT.

The V gene is TRBV11-3, the J gene TRBJ2-2; D is ambiguous. In germline, CDR1 is SGHNT, CDR2 YENEEA. CDR3 length: 11 amino acids. V gave up 7 bases and J gave up 6 bases, with 6 bases separating them. Written as DNA, the CDR3 is TGTGCCAGCACGACTGCCGGGGAGCTGTTTTTT. Its protein product is CASTTAGELFF. The full variable domain, completed using reference TRBV11-3 and TRBJ2-2, is EAGVVQSPRYKIIEKKQPVAFWCNPISGHNTLYWYLQNLGQGPELLIRYENEEAVDDSQLPKDRFSAERLKGVDSTLKIQPAELGDSAVYLCASTTAGELFFGEGSRLTVL.

About this clone itself: This specimen includes other DNA sequences encoding the same CDR3. The chain combines TRBV7-2 with TRBJ2-7; 8 nucleotides align to TRBD2. Per the germline V gene, CDR1 is SGHTA and CDR2 is FQGNSA. The length of the CDR3 is 15 residues. J gave up 2 bases and V 1 base, and 4 bases lay outside the gene matches. The CDR3 sequence is CASSLVAGGTYEQYF. The CDR3 coding sequence is TGTGCCAGCAGCTTAGTGGCGGGAGGAACCTACGAGCAGTACTTC.

The chain joins TRBV5-4 to TRBJ2-5; D might be TRBD1 (5 bases). Trimming took off 4 bases at V and 1 base at J, with 17 bases between the two ends. CDR1 is SGHNT and CDR2 is YYREEE in the germline V gene (reference sequence). CDR3 size: 16 residues. CDR3 DNA sequence: TGTGCCAGCAGCACCGCCCTACAGGCTTCCCAAGAGACCCAGTACTTC. This sequence encodes CASSTALQASQETQYF.

As to this clone: An end of the junction differs from the germline gene, which may be a read error. This chain links TRBV7-7 with TRBJ2-7; 10 bases line up with TRBD1. The CDR3 is 15 amino acids. In germline, CDR1 is SSHAT, CDR2 FNYEAQ (reference sequence). The CDR3 sequence is CASSPGTGASYEQYF. DNA for the CDR3: TGTGCTAGCAGCCCTGGGACAGGGGCTTCCTACGAGCAGTACTTC.

This sequence joins TRBV7-2 and TRBJ2-7; 11 nucleotides line up with TRBD2. Germline V CDR1 and CDR2: SGHTA, FQGNSA. V lost 5 bases, J lost 3 bases, and 3 bases stayed unmatched. This CDR3 comprises 14 residues. The CDR3 loop reads CASSPGLAGYEQYF. In DNA form, the CDR3 reads TGTGCCAGCAGCCCAGGACTAGCGGGCTACGAGCAGTACTTC.

The chain carries TRBV7-9 and TRBJ1-5; D gene ambiguous. This CDR3 is built from 14 residues. In germline, CDR1 is SEHNR, CDR2 FQNEAQ (reference sequence). V shed 5 bases and J shed 3 bases, with 11 bases lying between them. CDR3: CASSAQHPNQPQHF. DNA of the CDR3: TGTGCCAGCAGCGCTCAACATCCCAATCAGCCCCAGCATTTT.

This clone was counted between two and nine times. CDR3 protein: CASSQDSLRVYTF. For the CDR3, the DNA is TGCGCCAGCAGCCAAGATTCCCTTCGTGTGTACACCTTC. The J gene is TRBJ1-2, the V gene TRBV4-3; no firm D call. Trimming left V 0 bases short and J 11 bases short, with 13 bases between. CDR1 is LGHNA, CDR2 YSLEER, per germline. This CDR3 has 13 amino acids.

J is TRBJ2-6 and V is TRBV7-9, with 7 bases fitting TRBD1. Germline V gives CDR1 SEHNR, CDR2 FQNEAQ (reference sequence). Losses at the gene ends were 4 bases for V and 4 bases for J; bases not matched to a gene: 7. CDR3 length: 16 residues. The CDR3 sequence is CASSSPRGPGANVLTF. In nucleotides, the CDR3 is TGTGCCAGCAGCTCACCGAGGGGGCCCGGGGCCAACGTCCTGACTTTC.

The chain has TRBV5-4 and TRBJ2-4; D is possibly TRBD1 (6 bases). There are 13 residues in the CDR3. Germline V CDR1 and CDR2: SGHNT, YYREEE (reference sequence). Trimming left V 4 bases short and J 4 bases short, with 9 bases between. CDR3 loop: CASSMDRKNIQYF. The CDR3, as DNA: TGTGCCAGCAGCATGGACAGAAAAAACATTCAGTACTTC.

V usage is TRBV7-2 and J usage is TRBJ2-3; TRBD2 agrees at 8 bases. The germline V gene has CDR1 SGHTA and CDR2 FQGNSA. This CDR3 is 16 amino acids long. With V trimmed by 10 bases and J by 1 base, 13 bases remained unmatched. The CDR3 spells CATTRPGGAGTDTQYF. The CDR3 bases are TGTGCCACCACGCGACCCGGGGGGGCTGGCACAGATACGCAGTATTTT.

The rearrangement joins TRBV5-4 to TRBJ2-5; 11 positions match TRBD2. Germline assignment: CDR1 SGHNT and CDR2 YYREEE (reference sequence). The CDR3 has 19 amino acids. V was clipped by 7 bases and J by 0 bases; unmatched bases: 17. The CDR3 is CASARGGTSGISYQETQYF. As DNA, the CDR3 is TGTGCCAGCGCCAGGGGCGGGACTAGCGGAATCTCGTACCAAGAGACCCAGTACTTC.

The table lists this clone with a count of one. This chain connects TRBV28 to TRBJ1-1; possible D gene TRBD1, 5 bases. This CDR3 is 16 amino acids long. Trimming pared 5 bases from V and 3 bases from J, leaving 19 bases between. CDR1 and CDR2 (germline): MDHEN, SYDVKM. The CDR3 here is CASSILSGTGYTEAFF. The CDR3, as DNA: TGTGCCAGCAGTATACTCTCAGGGACTGGGTACACTGAAGCTTTCTTT.

This clone has a handful of counts. Other DNA variants within this sample encode the same CDR3. The V call is TRBV7-2, the J call TRBJ1-1; 7 nucleotides agree with TRBD1. The germline CDR1 and CDR2 sequences are SGHTA and FQGNSA. Trimming took 5 bases from V and 2 from J; bases not matched to a gene: 2. This CDR3 is built from 13 residues. CDR3 in amino acids: CASSRDRNTEAFF. Here the CDR3 DNA reads TGTGCCAGCAGCCGGGACAGAAACACTGAAGCTTTCTTT. Filled out from reference TRBV7-2 and TRBJ1-1, the complete variable domain reads GAGVSQSPSNKVTEKGKDVELRCDPISGHTALYWYRQSLGQGLEFLIYFQGNSAPDKSGLPSDRFSAERTGGSVSTLTIQRTQQEDSAVYLCASSRDRNTEAFFGQGTRLTVV.

The rearrangement links TRBV5-4 to TRBJ1-4, with 10 bases matching TRBD1. V lost 5 bases, J lost 5 bases, and 3 bases stayed unmatched. The germline gives CDR1 SGHNT, CDR2 YYREEE (reference sequence). The CDR3 is 14 residues long. The CDR3 is CASRSDRGNEKLFF. The CDR3 DNA is TGTGCCAGCAGATCGGACAGGGGGAATGAAAAACTGTTTTTT.

CDR3 in DNA: TGTGCCAGTAGTATCCGGGACAGGGGCCAGTACTTC. It yields the protein CASSIRDRGQYF. The chain has TRBV19 and TRBJ2-4, with 10 bases aligning to TRBD1. J gave up 13 bases and V 3 bases, and 3 bases lay outside the gene matches. Germline V gives CDR1 LNHDA, CDR2 SQIVND (reference sequence). This CDR3 is 12 amino acids long. Full variable domain (rest looked up from reference TRBV19 and TRBJ2-4): DGGITQSPKYLFRKEGQNVTLSCEQNLNHDAMYWYRQDPGQGLRLIYYSQIVNDFQKGDIAEGYSVSREKKESFPLTVTSAQKNPTAFYLCASSIRDRGQYFGAGTRLSVL.

Remarks on this clone: This specimen includes other DNA sequences encoding the same CDR3. The chain is built from TRBV28 and TRBJ2-7, with 13 bases lining up with TRBD2. V shed 4 bases, J shed 3 bases, and the junction held 3 bases outside the gene matches. The CDR3 is made up of 15 amino acids. CDR1 is MDHEN and CDR2 is SYDVKM in the germline V gene. CDR3 amino acids: CASSSGTSGNYEQYF. The CDR3, as DNA: TGTGCCAGCAGTTCGGGGACTAGCGGGAACTACGAGCAGTACTTC. The full variable domain, with the rest looked up from reference TRBV28 and TRBJ2-7, is DVKVTQSSRYLVKRTGEKVFLECVQDMDHENMFWYRQDPGLGLRLIYFSYDVKMKEKGDIPEGYSVSREKKERFSLILESASTNQTSMYLCASSSGTSGNYEQYFGPGTRLTVT.

This clone was found a few times. V is TRBV4-3 and J is TRBJ2-3; TRBD1 aligns across 9 bases. The CDR3 covers 15 residues. V was clipped by 0 bases and J by 6 bases; unmatched bases: 4. The germline V gene encodes CDR1 LGHNA and CDR2 YSLEER. The CDR3 here is CASSQDSGQGDTQYF. In nucleotides, the CDR3 is TGCGCCAGCAGCCAAGATTCCGGACAGGGGGATACGCAGTATTTT.

This clone came up a few times. The V gene is TRBV5-4, the J gene TRBJ2-3; TRBD1 matches 7 bases. From germline, CDR1 is SGHNT and CDR2 YYREEE (reference sequence). This CDR3 spans 15 amino acids. V lost 4 bases, J lost 1 base, and 6 bases stayed unmatched. The CDR3 DNA is TGTGCCAGCAGCCCAGGGGGTGCGGGCACAGATACGCAGTATTTT. Its translation: CASSPGGAGTDTQYF. Filled out from reference TRBV5-4 and TRBJ2-3, the complete variable domain reads ETGVTQSPTHLIKTRGQQVTLRCSSQSGHNTVSWYQQALGQGPQFIFQYYREEENGRGNFPPRFSGLQFPNYSSELNVNALELDDSALYLCASSPGGAGTDTQYFGPGTRLTVL.

This clone was counted a few times. The chain recombines TRBV4-1 with TRBJ2-5, with TRBD2 as a possible D gene (5 bases). The CDR3 consists of 16 residues. V dropped 3 bases and J dropped 5 bases, with 19 bases sitting between them. The germline V gene has CDR1 MGHRA and CDR2 YSYEKL. The CDR3 DNA is TGCGCCAGCAGCCAGCTGGCCCCTAGCAATCGGGAGACCCAGTACTTC. Protein sequence: CASSQLAPSNRETQYF.

The chain recombines TRBV9 with TRBJ1-1; 8 bases are shared with TRBD1. CDR3 length: 14 amino acids. Germline CDR1 SGDLS, CDR2 YYNGEE. J was trimmed by 3 bases and V by 7 bases; bases with no gene match: 8. The CDR3 is CASSDRADHTEAFF. The DNA for the CDR3 is TGTGCCAGCTCGGACAGGGCTGATCACACTGAAGCTTTCTTT.

This clone was detected only a few times. The chain carries TRBV9 and TRBJ2-7; possibly TRBD1 for D (6 bases). Germline-derived CDR1 and CDR2 are SGDLS and YYNGEE. This CDR3 has 16 amino acids. The ends were cut back, 4 bases at V and 0 bases at J, with 17 bases in the middle. The chain's CDR3 is CASSRVPQGSSYEQYF. The CDR3 region has the DNA TGTGCCAGCAGCAGAGTGCCACAGGGATCCTCCTACGAGCAGTACTTC.

This sequence joins TRBV30 and TRBJ2-7; tentative D call: TRBD1 (5 bases). In germline, CDR1 is GTSNPN, CDR2 SVGIG (reference sequence). The CDR3 runs to 13 residues. Trimming removed 2 bases from V and 2 bases from J, with 10 bases in between. CDR3 amino acids: CAWSPGAPYEQYF. CDR3 nucleotides: TGTGCCTGGAGTCCTGGGGCCCCCTACGAGCAGTACTTC.

The chain combines TRBV2 with TRBJ2-1; 8 bases match TRBD1. Per the germline V gene, CDR1 is SNHLY and CDR2 is FYNNEI. The CDR3 runs 15 residues. The ends lost 5 bases at V and 0 bases at J; junction bases unmatched: 3. CDR3 protein: CASSRTGSSYNEQFF. For the CDR3, the DNA is TGTGCCAGCAGTCGGACAGGGAGCTCCTACAATGAGCAGTTCTTC. Supplemented by reference TRBV2 and TRBJ2-1, the full variable domain reads EPEVTQTPSHQVTQMGQEVILRCVPISNHLYFYWYRQILGQKVEFLVSFYNNEISEKSEIFDDQFSVERPDGSNFTLKIRSTKLEDSAMYFCASSRTGSSYNEQFFGPGTRLTVL.

This clone was counted only a few times. V and J are TRBV14 and TRBJ1-2; D is undetermined. The V end was cut by 1 base, the J end by 4 bases, with 7 bases between. There are 13 residues in the CDR3. Germline V gene data show CDR1 as SGHDN and CDR2 as FVKESK. CDR3 amino acids: CASSQGSLYGYTF. Written as DNA, the CDR3 is TGTGCCAGCAGCCAAGGTTCCCTCTATGGCTACACCTTC. The complete variable domain, with remaining parts taken from reference TRBV14 and TRBJ1-2, reads EAGVTQFPSHSVIEKGQTVTLRCDPISGHDNLYWYRRVMGKEIKFLLHFVKESKQDESGMPNNRFLAERTGGTYSTLKVQPAELEDSGVYFCASSQGSLYGYTFGSGTRLTVV.

This clone was seen more than once but under ten times. This chain joins TRBV15 and TRBJ2-4; 7 bases align to TRBD1. CDR1 and CDR2 (germline): LNHNV, YYDKDF (reference sequence). The CDR3 spans 16 residues. Trimming cost V 3 bases and J 0 bases; bases outside gene matches: 5. The CDR3 DNA sequence: TGTGCCACCAGCAGGAGGGGGCTGGGAGCCAAAAACATTCAGTACTTC. Its protein product is CATSRRGLGAKNIQYF. Full variable domain (outside the CDR3, taken from reference TRBV15 and TRBJ2-4): DAMVIQNPRYQVTQFGKPVTLSCSQTLNHNVMYWYQQKSSQAPKLLFHYYDKDFNNEADTPDNFQSRRPNTSFCFLDIRSPGLGDTAMYLCATSRRGLGAKNIQYFGAGTRLSVL.